A selection of T cell receptor beta chains follows, all from one sample in a study of blood T cell repertoires in COVID-19. Here immunoSEQ multiplex PCR was the method, and the copy in TCRdb shows in-frame clones only, minus some. The profile covers under 300,000 clones, with approximately 87% appearing a single time and 6.2% taken by the ten largest. Sequencing was performed on peripheral blood. The source is a man aged 55-75 years with acute or convalescent COVID-19. The CDR3 runs from the conserved cysteine through the conserved F or W. A D gene is named only where the DNA matches it firmly.

>TRBJ2-3|TRBV11-3|TRBD1
TGTGCCAGCAGCGTGGGGACAGATAGCACAGATACGCAGTATTTT
CASSVGTDSTDTQYF
>TRBJ1-2|TRBV5-1|-
TGCGCCAGCAGCTTGCAGGGAGGAGGACGGAATGGCTACACCTTC
CASSLQGGGRNGYTF
>TRBJ1-1|TRBV30|-
TGTGCCTGGAGTGTACGGGGGGCGGACACTGAAGCTTTCTTT
CAWSVRGADTEAFF
>TRBJ2-7|TRBV6-5|-
TGTGCCAGCAGTCCCCGGGACTTACCTTCCTACGAGCAGTACTTC
CASSPRDLPSYEQYF
>TRBJ2-1|TRBV6-6|-
TGTGCCAGCATCATAAGACAGTCTAGCTCCTACAATGAGCAGTTCTTC
CASIIRQSSSYNEQFF
>TRBJ2-1|TRBV7-2|TRBD1
TGTGCCAGCAGCAGACGAAATACAGGGGGCGCTGATGAGCAGTTCTTC
CASSRRNTGGADEQFF
>TRBJ2-5|TRBV27|-
TGTGCCAGCAGTCTCCAACCGGGACTCCTAGAGACCCAGTACTTC
CASSLQPGLLETQYF
>TRBJ2-7|TRBV7-8|TRBD2
TGTGCCAGCAGCGGGCCCGGGACTAGTTACGAGCAGTACTTC
CASSGPGTSYEQYF
>TRBJ1-2|TRBV12-3/TRBV12-4|-
TGTGCCAGCAGTTACGGGGACTATGGCTACACCTTC
CASSYGDYGYTF
>TRBJ1-6|TRBV9|-
TGTGCCAGCAGCGTAGCAGGGGATAATTCACCCCTCCACTTT
CASSVAGDNSPLHF
>TRBJ2-7|TRBV7-9|TRBD2
TGTGCCAGCAGCCCCCAGGACGGGAGGTCCCCCTACGAGCAGTACTTC
CASSPQDGRSPYEQYF
>TRBJ2-1|TRBV5-1|-
TGCGCCAGCAGCTTCCGGGGTGAGCAGTTCTTC
CASSFRGEQFF
>TRBJ1-1|TRBV9|-
TGTGCCAGCAGCACGGGGACCGCGGGGCCTTTCTTT
CASSTGTAGPFF